This T cell receptor (beta chain) was documented in a study of T-cell memory formation after mild COVID-19. cDNA libraries for TCR alpha and TCR beta, carrying sample barcodes and UMIs, came from 5'RACE with constant-segment primers. TCRdb used MiXCR to reprocess the 5' RACE reads, holding one entry per CDR3 protein. Of roughly 450,000 distinct CDR3 sequences listed, roughly 18% were seen once; the top ten hold roughly 21%. The table lists this clonotype with a few counts. Antigen unknown. The CDR3 covers 13 residues. Germline CDR1 is KGHSH and CDR2 is LQKENI. Whole-study findings and limits: For contracting clones, CD4+ ones sat mainly in CM and EM, CD8+ in EMRA.

The chain has TRBV18 and TRBJ1-3, with a possible D match to TRBD1 (5 bases). The sequence derives from a man aged 18 to 29 who had mild COVID-19 (a few samples of this study predate the infection). Cell type and time point are not known. The sequencing input was PBMCs or a T cell subset sorted from them (not recorded which). CDR3 DNA sequence: TGTGCGGCCAGGGTGCCTTCCGGAAACACCATATATTTT. The encoded protein is CAARVPSGNTIYF.